This T cell receptor beta chain is from a study of T cells in tuberculosis. CDR1 and CDR2 (germline): KGHSH, LQKENI. The CDR3 has 14 amino acids. Trimming took off 6 bases at V and 0 bases at J, with 11 bases between the two ends. The repertoire was sequenced with immunoSEQ multiplex PCR; TCRdb's copy has only in-frame clones and lacks some. The sample shows 30,000 to 45,000 clones, around 93% of them seen only once. V usage is TRBV18 and J usage is TRBJ1-2; unclear D gene. The sample consisted of PBMCs. The TCR comes from a donor aged 10-30 years with latent tuberculosis or without tuberculosis infection. Some clones in this sample may be carry-over from other donors' samples. The DNA for the CDR3 is TGTGCCAGCTCCCGACCCACAGCTAACTATGGCTACACCTTC. Protein: CASSRPTANYGYTF.